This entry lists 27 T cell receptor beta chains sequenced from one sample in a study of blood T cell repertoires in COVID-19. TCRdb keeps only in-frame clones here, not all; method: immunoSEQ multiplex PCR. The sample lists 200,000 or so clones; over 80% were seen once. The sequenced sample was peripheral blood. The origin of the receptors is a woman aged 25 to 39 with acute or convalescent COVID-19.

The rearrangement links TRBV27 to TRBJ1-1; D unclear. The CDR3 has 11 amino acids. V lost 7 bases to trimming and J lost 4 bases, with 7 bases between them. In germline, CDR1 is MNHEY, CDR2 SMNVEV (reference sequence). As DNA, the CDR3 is TGTGCCAGCAATCGGGGCACTGAAGCTTTCTTT. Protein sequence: CASNRGTEAFF.

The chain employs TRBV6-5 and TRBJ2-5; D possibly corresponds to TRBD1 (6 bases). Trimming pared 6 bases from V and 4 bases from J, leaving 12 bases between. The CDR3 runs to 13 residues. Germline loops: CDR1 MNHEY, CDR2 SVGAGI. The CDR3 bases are TGTGCCAGCAGCAACAGGGCGGCAGAGACCCAGTACTTC. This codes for CASSNRAAETQYF.

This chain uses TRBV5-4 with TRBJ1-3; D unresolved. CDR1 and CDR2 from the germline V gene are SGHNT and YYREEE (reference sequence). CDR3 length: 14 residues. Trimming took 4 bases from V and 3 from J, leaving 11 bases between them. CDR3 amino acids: CASSRTFGGNTIYF. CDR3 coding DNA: TGTGCCAGCAGCCGTACGTTCGGTGGAAACACCATATATTTT. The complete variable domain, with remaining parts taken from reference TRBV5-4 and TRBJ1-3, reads ETGVTQSPTHLIKTRGQQVTLRCSSQSGHNTVSWYQQALGQGPQFIFQYYREEENGRGNFPPRFSGLQFPNYSSELNVNALELDDSALYLCASSRTFGGNTIYFGEGSWLTVV.

The CDR3 sequence is CASLDKISGNTIYF. DNA of the CDR3: TGTGCCAGCTTAGACAAAATCTCTGGAAACACCATATATTTT. The genes are TRBV6-5 and TRBJ1-3, with D hard to call. This CDR3 is 14 amino acids long. CDR1 and CDR2 (germline): MNHEY, SVGAGI. Between the trimmed V and J ends, which lost 8 bases and 0 bases, there was a span of 11 bases.

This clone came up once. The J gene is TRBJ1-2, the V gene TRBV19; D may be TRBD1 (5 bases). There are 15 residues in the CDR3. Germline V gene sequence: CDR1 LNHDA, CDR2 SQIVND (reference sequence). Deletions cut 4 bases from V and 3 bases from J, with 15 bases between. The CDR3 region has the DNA TGTGCCAGTAGTAAGGGACTTCAACGGGACTATGGCTACACCTTC. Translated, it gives CASSKGLQRDYGYTF. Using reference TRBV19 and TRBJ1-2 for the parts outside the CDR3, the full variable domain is DGGITQSPKYLFRKEGQNVTLSCEQNLNHDAMYWYRQDPGQGLRLIYYSQIVNDFQKGDIAEGYSVSREKKESFPLTVTSAQKNPTAFYLCASSKGLQRDYGYTFGSGTRLTVV.

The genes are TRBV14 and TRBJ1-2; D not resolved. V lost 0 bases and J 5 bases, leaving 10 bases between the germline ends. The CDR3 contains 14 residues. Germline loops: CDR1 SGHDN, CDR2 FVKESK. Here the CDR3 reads CASSQDETPYGYTF. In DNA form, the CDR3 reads TGTGCCAGCAGCCAAGATGAGACACCTTATGGCTACACCTTC. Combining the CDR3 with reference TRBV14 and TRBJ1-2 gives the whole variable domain EAGVTQFPSHSVIEKGQTVTLRCDPISGHDNLYWYRRVMGKEIKFLLHFVKESKQDESGMPNNRFLAERTGGTYSTLKVQPAELEDSGVYFCASSQDETPYGYTFGSGTRLTVV.

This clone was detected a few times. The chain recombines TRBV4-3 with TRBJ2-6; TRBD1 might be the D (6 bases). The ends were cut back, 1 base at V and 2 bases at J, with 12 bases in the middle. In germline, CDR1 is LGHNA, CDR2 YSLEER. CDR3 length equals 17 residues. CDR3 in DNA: TGCGCCAGCAGCCAAGGGATCGCAGGGGCTGGGGCCAACGTCCTGACTTTC. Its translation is CASSQGIAGAGANVLTF.

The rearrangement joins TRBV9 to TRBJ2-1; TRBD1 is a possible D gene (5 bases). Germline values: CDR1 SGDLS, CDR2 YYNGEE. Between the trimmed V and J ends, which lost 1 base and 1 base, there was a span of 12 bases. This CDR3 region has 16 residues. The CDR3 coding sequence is TGTGCCAGCAGCGTAACTTCAGGGCGTTCCTACAATGAGCAGTTCTTC. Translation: CASSVTSGRSYNEQFF.

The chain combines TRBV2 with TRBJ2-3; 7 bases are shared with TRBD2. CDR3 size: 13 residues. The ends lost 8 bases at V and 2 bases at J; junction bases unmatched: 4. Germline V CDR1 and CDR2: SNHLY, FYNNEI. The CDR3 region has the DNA TGTGCCAGCGGGGGGGAATTCACAGATACGCAGTATTTT. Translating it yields CASGGEFTDTQYF.

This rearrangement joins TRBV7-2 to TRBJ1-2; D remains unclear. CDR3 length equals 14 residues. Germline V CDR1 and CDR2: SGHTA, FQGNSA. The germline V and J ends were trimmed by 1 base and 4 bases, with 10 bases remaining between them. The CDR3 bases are TGTGCCAGCAGCTTAGGGGTCACAGCCTATGGCTACACCTTC. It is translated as CASSLGVTAYGYTF. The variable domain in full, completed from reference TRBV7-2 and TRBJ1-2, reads GAGVSQSPSNKVTEKGKDVELRCDPISGHTALYWYRQSLGQGLEFLIYFQGNSAPDKSGLPSDRFSAERTGGSVSTLTIQRTQQEDSAVYLCASSLGVTAYGYTFGSGTRLTVV.

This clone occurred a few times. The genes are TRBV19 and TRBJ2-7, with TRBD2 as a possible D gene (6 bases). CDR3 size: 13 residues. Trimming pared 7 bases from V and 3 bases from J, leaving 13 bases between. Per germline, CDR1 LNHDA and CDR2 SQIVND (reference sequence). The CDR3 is CASKEGQGYEQYF. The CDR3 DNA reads TGTGCCAGTAAGGAGGGGCAGGGCTACGAGCAGTACTTC.

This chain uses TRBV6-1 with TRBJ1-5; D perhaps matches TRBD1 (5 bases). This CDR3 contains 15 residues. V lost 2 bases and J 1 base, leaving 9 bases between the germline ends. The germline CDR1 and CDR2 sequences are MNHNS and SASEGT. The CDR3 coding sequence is TGTGCCAGCAGTGAAAATGGGGGGAGCAATCAGCCCCAGCATTTT. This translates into CASSENGGSNQPQHF.

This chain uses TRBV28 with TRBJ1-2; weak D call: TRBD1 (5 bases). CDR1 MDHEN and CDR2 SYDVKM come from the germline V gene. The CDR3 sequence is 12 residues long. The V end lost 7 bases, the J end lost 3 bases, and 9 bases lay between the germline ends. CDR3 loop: CASTGGYYGYTF. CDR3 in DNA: TGTGCCAGCACCGGGGGGTACTATGGCTACACCTTC.

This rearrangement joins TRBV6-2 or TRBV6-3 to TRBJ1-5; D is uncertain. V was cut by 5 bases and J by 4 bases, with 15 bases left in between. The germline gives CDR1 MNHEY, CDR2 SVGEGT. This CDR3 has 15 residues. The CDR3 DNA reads TGTGCCAGCAGTCCAATGAGATCTCTGAATCAGCCCCAGCATTTT. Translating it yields CASSPMRSLNQPQHF.

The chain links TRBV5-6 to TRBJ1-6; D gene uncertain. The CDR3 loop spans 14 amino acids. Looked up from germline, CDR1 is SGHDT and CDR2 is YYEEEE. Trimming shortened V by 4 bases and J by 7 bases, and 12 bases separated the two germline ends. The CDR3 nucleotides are TGTGCCAGCAGCGCGACTTATTCCAATTCACCCCTCCACTTT. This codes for CASSATYSNSPLHF.

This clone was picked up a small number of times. The CDR3 protein is CASSLGQGNSPLHF. The CDR3 DNA follows: TGCGCCAGCAGCTTGGGACAGGGGAATTCACCCCTCCACTTT. V is TRBV5-1 and J is TRBJ1-6, with 8 bases lining up with TRBD1. Germline CDR1 is SGHRS and CDR2 is YFSETQ. The CDR3 consists of 14 residues. Trimming removed 0 bases from V and 7 bases from J; junction bases left unmatched: 0.

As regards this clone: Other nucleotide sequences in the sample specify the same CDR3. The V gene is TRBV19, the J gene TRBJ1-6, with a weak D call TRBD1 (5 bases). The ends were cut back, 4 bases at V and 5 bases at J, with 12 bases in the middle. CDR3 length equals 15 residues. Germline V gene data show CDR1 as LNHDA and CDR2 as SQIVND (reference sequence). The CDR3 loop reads CASSSGTGNNSPLHF. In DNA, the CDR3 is TGTGCCAGTAGTAGCGGGACGGGAAATAATTCACCCCTCCACTTT.

CDR3 loop: CASSPRTVSTYNEQFF. In DNA form, the CDR3 reads TGTGCCAGCAGTCCCCGGACAGTCTCAACTTACAATGAGCAGTTCTTC. V is TRBV27 and J is TRBJ2-1, with a weak D call TRBD1 (6 bases). The CDR3 length is 16 residues. The V and J ends lost 5 bases and 4 bases respectively, with 18 bases between them. The germline V gene encodes CDR1 MNHEY and CDR2 SMNVEV (reference sequence).

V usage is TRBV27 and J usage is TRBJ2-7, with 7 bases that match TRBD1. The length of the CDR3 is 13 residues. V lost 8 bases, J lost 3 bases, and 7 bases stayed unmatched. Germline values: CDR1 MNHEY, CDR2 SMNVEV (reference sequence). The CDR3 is CASGPDRLYEQYF. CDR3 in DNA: TGTGCCAGCGGACCGGACAGGCTCTACGAGCAGTACTTC.

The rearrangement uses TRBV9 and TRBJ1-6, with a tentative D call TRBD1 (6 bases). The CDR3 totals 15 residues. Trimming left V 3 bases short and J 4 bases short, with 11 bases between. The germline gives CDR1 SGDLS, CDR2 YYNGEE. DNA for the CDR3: TGTGCCAGCAGCGATTCGGACAGTTATAATTCACCCCTCCACTTT. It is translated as CASSDSDSYNSPLHF.

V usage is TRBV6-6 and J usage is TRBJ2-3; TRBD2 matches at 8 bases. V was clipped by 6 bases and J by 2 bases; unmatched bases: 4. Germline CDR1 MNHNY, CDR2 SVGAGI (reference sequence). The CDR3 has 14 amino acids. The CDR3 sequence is CASSPGRATDTQYF. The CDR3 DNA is TGTGCCAGCAGCCCCGGGAGGGCCACAGATACGCAGTATTTT.

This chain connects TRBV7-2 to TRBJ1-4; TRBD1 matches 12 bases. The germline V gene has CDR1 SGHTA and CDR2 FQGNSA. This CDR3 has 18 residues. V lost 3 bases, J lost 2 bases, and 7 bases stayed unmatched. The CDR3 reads CASSLTGTGGFTNEKLFF. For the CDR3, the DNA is TGTGCCAGCAGCTTGACCGGGACAGGGGGCTTTACTAATGAAAAACTGTTTTTT.

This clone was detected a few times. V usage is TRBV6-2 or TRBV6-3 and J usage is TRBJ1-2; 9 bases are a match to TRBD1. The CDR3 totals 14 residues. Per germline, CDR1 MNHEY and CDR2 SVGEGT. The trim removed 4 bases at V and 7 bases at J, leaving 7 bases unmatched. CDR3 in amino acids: CASSSPWDRAGYTF. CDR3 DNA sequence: TGTGCCAGCAGTTCCCCATGGGACAGGGCTGGCTACACCTTC.

DNA of the CDR3: TGCGCCAGCAGCGTCGGAGACCTGAACACTGAAGCTTTCTTT. Its translation: CASSVGDLNTEAFF. The chain uses TRBV5-1 and TRBJ1-1; D ambiguous. Germline V gives CDR1 SGHRS, CDR2 YFSETQ. Trimming took 4 bases from V and 0 from J, leaving 10 bases between them. This CDR3 region has 14 residues.

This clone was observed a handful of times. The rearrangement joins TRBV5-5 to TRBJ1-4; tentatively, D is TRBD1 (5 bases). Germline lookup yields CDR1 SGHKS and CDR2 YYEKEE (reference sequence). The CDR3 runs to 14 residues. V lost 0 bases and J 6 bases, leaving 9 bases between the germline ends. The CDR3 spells CASSLGVGDEKLFF. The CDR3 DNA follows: TGTGCCAGCAGCTTGGGGGTAGGGGATGAAAAACTGTTTTTT.

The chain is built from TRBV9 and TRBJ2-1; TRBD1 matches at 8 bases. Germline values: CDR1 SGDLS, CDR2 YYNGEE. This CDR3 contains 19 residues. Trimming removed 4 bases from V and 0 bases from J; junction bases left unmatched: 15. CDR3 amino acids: CASSTRVGGTGNSYNEQFF. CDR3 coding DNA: TGTGCCAGCAGCACTCGAGTGGGCGGGACAGGAAACTCCTACAATGAGCAGTTCTTC.

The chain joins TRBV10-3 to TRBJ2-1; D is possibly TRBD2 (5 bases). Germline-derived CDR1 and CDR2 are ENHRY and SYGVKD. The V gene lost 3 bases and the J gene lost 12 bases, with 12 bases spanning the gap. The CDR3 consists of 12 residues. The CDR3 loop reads CAISDVGAGQFF. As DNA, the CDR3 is TGTGCCATCAGTGACGTCGGTGCGGGGCAGTTCTTC.